The text below deals with one T cell receptor (beta chain). The target of this receptor is not known. One base away there is no much larger clone; base qualities are not given. These data are taken from a study of memory B cells and T cells in multiple sclerosis (dated by TCRdb to between 2017 and 2018). With regard to the full study: TCR beta repertoires of autoproliferating peripheral T cells were compared with the TCR beta repertoires of brain lesion-infiltrating T cells in multiple sclerosis patients. TCR sequencing involved two multiple sclerosis patients from whom brain lesions at autopsy or brain-infiltrating cells from biopsy were available. Here is what the overall study found, with its caveats: Clone-set sizes differed between compartments, which influenced counts of shared clonotypes and required normalization.

The immunoSEQ Platform was used to amplify TCRbeta CDR3 regions from extracted genomic DNA. The immunoSEQ assay used multiplex PCR together with high-throughput sequencing and a bioinformatics pipeline from the vendor. On the study's bioinformatics: Non-productive sequences and CDR3s shorter than 4 amino acids were removed, and clonotype frequencies were recalculated per sample. In immunoSEQ Analyzer 2.0, a clonotype counted as shared when the CDR3 amino acid, V gene and J gene sequences were identical. Repertoire overlap was normalized by dividing shared clonotype counts by the product of both clone-set sizes, scaled by 1000 into arbitrary units. TCRdb's version of the immuneACCESS table is confined to in-frame rearrangements and falls short of the full clone set. An unresolved V gene accounts for under half of the shortfall where checked; the remainder is of unknown origin. The DNA was the basis for D and trimming; V, J and clone size are from that table. The sample table records around 12,000 clones; roughly 81% of these occur just once. The top ten constitute 2.8% of the sample.

After stimulus-free culture of CFSE-labeled PBMCs, the autoproliferating (CFSEdim) and non-proliferating (CFSEhi) T cell fractions were sequenced separately. In total, some 5x10^7 CFSE-labeled PBMCs were cultured without stimulus for 6 to 8 days, after which replicate wells were pooled. PBMCs were labeled with around 0.45 uM CFSE and were cultured without exogenous stimuli in serum-free AIM-V medium. PBMCs were isolated by Ficoll density gradient centrifugation and cryopreserved before use. Using a FACSAria III, live 7-AAD-negative cells were sorted, then washed with PBS and stored frozen at -80 degrees C as dry pellets. CDR1 is given as MNHEY and CDR2 as SVGAGI, both from the germline V gene. From its cysteine to its phenylalanine, the CDR3 spans 14 amino acids. Kept here is only the CDR3 DNA, which spans 42 bases and is read in frame from base 1. V and J are truncated by 8 bases and 3 bases respectively, leaving an intervening sequence of 17 bases.

The sample comprised PBMCs from blood kept in culture. The V and J genes are TRBV6-5 and TRBJ2-7; matching of 5 bases hints at TRBD1 as the D gene. The sequence was collected from a human donor with multiple sclerosis. The DNA sequence is TGTGCCAGCGGGCGGACACTCGACCGCTACGAGCAGTACTTC. The encoded protein is CASGRTLDRYEQYF.